The rows below give T cell receptor beta chains drawn from one sample of a study of early T cells in non-severe SARS-CoV-2 infection. TCRdb reprocessed the 5' RACE reads with MiXCR, giving one entry per CDR3 protein. Here the sample spans over 50,000 distinct CDR3 sequences, about 7.7% being singletons. The input for sequencing was whole blood, taken at baseline. The receptors were sampled from an adult who was a healthcare worker with PCR-confirmed SARS-CoV-2 infection or an uninfected control (not recorded which). The CDR3 runs from the conserved cysteine through the conserved F or W. The D gene is left open where the match is weak. Expanded clones get a size class; other rows say once, few or many, or leave the size out.

V gene	clone size	D gene	CDR3 length	J gene	CDR3 DNA	CDR3 protein
TRBV7-2	-	TRBD1	15	TRBJ1-2	TGTGCCAGCAGCTCCGGACAGGGACCTAACTATGGCTACACCTTC	CASSSGQGPNYGYTF
TRBV28	few	TRBD2	18	TRBJ2-7	TGTGCCAGCAGTTCACGGACTAGCGGGAGTTTGGCTAACTACGAGCAGTACTTC	CASSSRTSGSLANYEQYF
TRBV28	-	TRBD2	15	TRBJ2-7	TGTGCCAGCAGTTTATATACTAGCGGGAGGGCCGCGCAGTACTTC	CASSLYTSGRAAQYF
TRBV27	few	TRBD2	15	TRBJ2-3	TGTGCCAGCAGTTTACGAGGGGACTACACAGATACGCAGTATTTT	CASSLRGDYTDTQYF
TRBV20-1	few	TRBD2	15	TRBJ2-3	TGCAGTGCTTCCCGGGGGGGGTCCGTCACAGATACGCAGTATTTT	CSASRGGSVTDTQYF
TRBV20-1	-	-	13	TRBJ2-5	TGCAGTGTGATCCACGGCGGAAGGGAGACCCAGTACTTC	CSVIHGGRETQYF
TRBV2	-	-	11	TRBJ2-7	TGTGCCAGCAGTGTGGGGTACGAGCAGTACTTC	CASSVGYEQYF
TRBV7-2	-	TRBD1	14	TRBJ1-6	TGTGCCAGCAGCAGGACCGGGACAGGGGCCCCCCTCCACTTT	CASSRTGTGAPLHF
TRBV5-6	many	TRBD2	18	TRBJ2-7	TGTGCCAGCAGCTTGAGGGGAGGTGCTAGCGGGATTCCCTACGAGCAGTACTTC	CASSLRGGASGIPYEQYF
TRBV6-5	few	-	14	TRBJ2-1	TGTGCCAGCAGTTGGAGACCTAGCAACAATGAGCAGTTCTTC	CASSWRPSNNEQFF
TRBV5-5	-	-	14	TRBJ2-1	TGTGCCAGCAGCTTGGAGGGCAGGGCCCATGAGCAGTTCTTC	CASSLEGRAHEQFF